The 16 T cell receptor beta chains below come from one sample, sequenced in a study of blood T cell repertoires in COVID-19. The protocol was immunoSEQ multiplex PCR, while the TCRdb copy is restricted to in-frame clones and leaves out a portion. The table records around 100,000 clones, about 75% of them present only once. Sequencing input: peripheral blood. The source is a man at least 80 years old with acute or convalescent COVID-19.

This clone was seen at least ten times. The rearrangement joins TRBV2 to TRBJ2-7; D gene unclear. From germline, CDR1 is SNHLY and CDR2 FYNNEI. There are 15 residues in the CDR3. Trimming stripped 0 bases from V and 4 bases from J, with 13 bases between. The CDR3 loop reads CASSEARSILYEQYF. The CDR3 nucleotides are TGTGCCAGCAGTGAAGCGCGGTCGATACTATACGAGCAGTACTTC. Full variable domain (rest looked up from reference TRBV2 and TRBJ2-7): EPEVTQTPSHQVTQMGQEVILRCVPISNHLYFYWYRQILGQKVEFLVSFYNNEISEKSEIFDDQFSVERPDGSNFTLKIRSTKLEDSAMYFCASSEARSILYEQYFGPGTRLTVT.

The chain has TRBV19 and TRBJ1-2; 7 bases align to TRBD1. With V trimmed by 1 base and J by 6 bases, 5 bases remained unmatched. This CDR3 region has 14 residues. In germline, CDR1 is LNHDA, CDR2 SQIVND (reference sequence). The CDR3 here is CASSIVPGQHGYTF. Written as DNA, the CDR3 is TGTGCCAGTAGTATAGTCCCGGGACAGCATGGCTACACCTTC.

The chain links TRBV15 to TRBJ2-7, with D tentatively TRBD2 (5 bases). V was trimmed by 1 base and J by 2 bases, leaving 9 bases between them. The CDR3 runs 14 residues. CDR1 is LNHNV and CDR2 is YYDKDF in the germline V gene (reference sequence). The CDR3 reads CATSRARGTYEQYF. CDR3 DNA sequence: TGTGCCACCAGCAGAGCTCGGGGTACCTACGAGCAGTACTTC.

The chain couples TRBV28 to TRBJ1-4; the D gene is possibly TRBD1 (6 bases). Trimming stripped 7 bases from V and 5 bases from J, with 14 bases between. The germline V gene encodes CDR1 MDHEN and CDR2 SYDVKM. The CDR3 contains 14 residues. In nucleotides, the CDR3 is TGTGCCAGCAAACGGACAGCTGAGAATGAAAAACTGTTTTTT. The encoded protein is CASKRTAENEKLFF. The entire variable domain, with the rest obtained from reference TRBV28 and TRBJ1-4, is as follows: DVKVTQSSRYLVKRTGEKVFLECVQDMDHENMFWYRQDPGLGLRLIYFSYDVKMKEKGDIPEGYSVSREKKERFSLILESASTNQTSMYLCASKRTAENEKLFFGSGTQLSVL.

The rearrangement joins TRBV7-2 to TRBJ1-1; perhaps TRBD1 as D (6 bases). The germline V and J ends were trimmed by 1 base and 7 bases, with 13 bases remaining between them. The length of the CDR3 is 14 residues. Germline CDR1 SGHTA, CDR2 FQGNSA. The CDR3 sequence is CASSLVAGVNEAFF. CDR3 nucleotide sequence: TGTGCCAGCAGCTTAGTGGCAGGGGTGAATGAAGCTTTCTTT.

The rearrangement links TRBV5-1 to TRBJ2-3, with TRBD2 matching over 8 bases. The CDR3 spans 15 residues. V trimming: 4 bases; J trimming: 3 bases; junction bases outside the gene matches: 7. Germline V gene data show CDR1 as SGHRS and CDR2 as YFSETQ. CDR3 region: CASSTQAGETDTQYF. The CDR3 nucleotides read TGCGCCAGCAGCACTCAAGCGGGAGAAACAGATACGCAGTATTTT.

The gene calls are TRBV27 and TRBJ1-3, with TRBD1 matching 7 bases. Looked up from germline, CDR1 is MNHEY and CDR2 is SMNVEV (reference sequence). With V trimmed by 2 bases and J by 2 bases, 6 bases remained unmatched. This CDR3 spans 16 amino acids. CDR3 nucleotides: TGTGCCAGCAGTTTAACAGGGGTATTCGCTGGAAACACCATATATTTT. It translates to CASSLTGVFAGNTIYF.

Only one count was recorded for this clone. The chain links TRBV6-5 to TRBJ2-2, with TRBD1 as a possible D gene (5 bases). Germline-derived CDR1 and CDR2 are MNHEY and SVGAGI. This CDR3 comprises 13 residues. Between the trimmed V and J ends, which lost 2 bases and 9 bases, there was a span of 10 bases. The CDR3 region is CASSYRGSWELFF. The CDR3 DNA sequence: TGTGCCAGCAGTTACAGGGGTTCGTGGGAGCTGTTTTTT.

The chain employs TRBV5-1 and TRBJ1-1; 7 bases are a match to TRBD1. V lost 0 bases to trimming and J lost 1 base; unmatched junction nucleotides: 0. The germline gives CDR1 SGHRS, CDR2 YFSETQ. The CDR3 is 14 amino acids. CDR3 protein: CASSLEGANTEAFF. The CDR3 nucleotides are TGCGCCAGCAGCTTGGAGGGGGCGAACACTGAAGCTTTCTTT. The full variable domain, its missing parts supplied by reference TRBV5-1 and TRBJ1-1, is KAGVTQTPRYLIKTRGQQVTLSCSPISGHRSVSWYQQTPGQGLQFLFEYFSETQRNKGNFPGRFSGRQFSNSRSEMNVSTLELGDSALYLCASSLEGANTEAFFGQGTRLTVV.

This clone has only one observation. J is TRBJ2-7 and V is TRBV5-5; 11 nucleotides align to TRBD1. The CDR3 is 13 amino acids. J gave up 6 bases and V 6 bases, and 5 bases lay outside the gene matches. Per germline, CDR1 SGHKS and CDR2 YYEKEE (reference sequence). CDR3: CASTRDRGSEQYF. The CDR3 DNA follows: TGTGCCAGCACCCGGGACAGGGGGAGCGAGCAGTACTTC. Complete variable domain (other parts from reference TRBV5-5 and TRBJ2-7): DAGVTQSPTHLIKTRGQQVTLRCSPISGHKSVSWYQQVLGQGPQFIFQYYEKEERGRGNFPDRFSARQFPNYSSELNVNALLLGDSALYLCASTRDRGSEQYFGPGTRLTVT.

This chain links TRBV9 with TRBJ2-7, with D possibly TRBD2 on 6 matching bases. Trimming stripped 2 bases from V and 3 bases from J, with 24 bases between. Looked up from germline, CDR1 is SGDLS and CDR2 is YYNGEE. The CDR3 totals 18 residues. The DNA of the CDR3 is TGTGCCAGCAGCGTTGGATCCGGGGGAGGTTCCTGGCGCTACGAGCAGTACTTC. Translated, it gives CASSVGSGGGSWRYEQYF.

V gene TRBV25-1 combines with J gene TRBJ2-3, with TRBD1 matching 8 bases. The V and J ends lost 0 bases and 3 bases, in that order; junction bases with no gene match: 5. The CDR3 loop spans 16 amino acids. Germline V gene sequence: CDR1 MGHDK, CDR2 SYGVNS. CDR3 amino acids: CASSEYGTGKTDTQYF. The CDR3 DNA reads TGTGCCAGCAGTGAATACGGGACAGGCAAAACAGATACGCAGTATTTT.

The chain recombines TRBV5-6 with TRBJ2-3, with 12 bases matching TRBD2. J lost 4 bases, V lost 4 bases, and 7 bases had no gene match. The CDR3 runs 16 residues. CDR1 and CDR2 from the germline V gene are SGHDT and YYEEEE. In DNA form, the CDR3 reads TGTGCCAGCAGCGCCACTAGCGGGAGGACGTCAGATACGCAGTATTTT. Translated, it gives CASSATSGRTSDTQYF.

The chain is built from TRBV7-8 and TRBJ2-2; TRBD2 might be the D (5 bases). The length of the CDR3 is 13 residues. Trimming removed 0 bases from V and 6 bases from J, with 5 bases in between. Per germline, CDR1 SGHVS and CDR2 FQNEAQ. This CDR3 is CASSLAGAGELFF. Here the CDR3 DNA reads TGTGCCAGCAGCTTAGCGGGAGCCGGGGAGCTGTTTTTT.

This clone has just one count. The chain couples TRBV7-2 to TRBJ1-2, with a possible D match to TRBD1 (5 bases). The germline gives CDR1 SGHTA, CDR2 FQGNSA. V was trimmed by 4 bases and J by 1 base, leaving 10 bases between them. CDR3 length: 14 residues. CDR3 sequence reads: CASSSGTGNYGYTF. CDR3 nucleotide sequence: TGTGCCAGCAGCTCCGGGACTGGTAACTATGGCTACACCTTC.

The chain couples TRBV15 to TRBJ2-7; no firm D call. This CDR3 is built from 13 residues. V lost 0 bases to trimming and J lost 6 bases, with 9 bases between them. Germline V gene data show CDR1 as LNHNV and CDR2 as YYDKDF (reference sequence). Here the CDR3 reads CATSREQDTEQYF. CDR3 coding DNA: TGTGCCACCAGCAGAGAGCAAGACACCGAGCAGTACTTC.